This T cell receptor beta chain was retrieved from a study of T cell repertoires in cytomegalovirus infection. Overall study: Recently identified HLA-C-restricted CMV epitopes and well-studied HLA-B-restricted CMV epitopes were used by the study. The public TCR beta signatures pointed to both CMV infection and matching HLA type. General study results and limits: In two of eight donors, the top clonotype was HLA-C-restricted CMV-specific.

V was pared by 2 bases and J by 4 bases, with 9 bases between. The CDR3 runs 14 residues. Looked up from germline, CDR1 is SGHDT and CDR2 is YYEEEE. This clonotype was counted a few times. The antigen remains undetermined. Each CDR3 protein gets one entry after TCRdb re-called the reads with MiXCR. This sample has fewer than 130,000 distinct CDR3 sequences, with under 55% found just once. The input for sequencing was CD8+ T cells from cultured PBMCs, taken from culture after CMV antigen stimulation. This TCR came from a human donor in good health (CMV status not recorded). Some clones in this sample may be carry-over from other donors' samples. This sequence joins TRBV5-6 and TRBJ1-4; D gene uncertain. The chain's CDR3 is CASSFKEVNEKLFF. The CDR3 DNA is TGTGCCAGCAGCTTCAAGGAGGTTAATGAAAAACTGTTTTTT.